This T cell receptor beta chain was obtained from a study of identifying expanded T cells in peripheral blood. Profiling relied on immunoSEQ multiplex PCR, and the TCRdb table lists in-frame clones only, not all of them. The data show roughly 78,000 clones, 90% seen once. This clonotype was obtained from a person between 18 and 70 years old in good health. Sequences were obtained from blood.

CDR3 in amino acids: CASKSMSGGNTDTQYF. The DNA for the CDR3 is TGCGCCAGCAAAAGTATGTCGGGGGGCAACACAGATACGCAGTATTTT. The rearrangement links TRBV5-1 to TRBJ2-3, with a weak D call TRBD2 (7 bases). Deletions cut 6 bases from V and 2 bases from J, with 19 bases between. In germline, CDR1 is SGHRS, CDR2 YFSETQ. This CDR3 has 16 amino acids.